The TCR beta chain described here comes from a study of T cell responses to AZD1222 COVID-19 vaccine. Trimming left V 3 bases short and J 5 bases short, with 7 bases between. CDR3 length equals 13 residues. Germline CDR1 is SGHTA and CDR2 is FQGNSA. General study points: Vaccine-associated CD4 TCRs ranged over spike, dominating at 160-218 and 743-854.

Some clones are missing from TCRdb's copy, which holds only in-frame ones; the method was immunoSEQ multiplex PCR. The sample holds some 65,000 clones; about four fifths are singletons and the top ten take around 25%. Concerning this clone: The antigen is not known.

Sample: peripheral blood, taken on day 0 of MenACWY control vaccination. This rearrangement joins TRBV7-2 to TRBJ2-2; TRBD2 might be the D (5 bases). This receptor was identified in an adult in good health. In nucleotides, the CDR3 is TGTGCCAGCAGCTTCCGGAGGACCGGGGAGCTGTTTTTT. This encodes CASSFRRTGELFF.